The clone carrying this T cell receptor beta chain has a count of ten or more. What it recognizes is unknown. These data come from a study of T-cell reconstitution after alpha-beta-depleted transplantation in children. The CDR3 is made up of 13 amino acids. CDR1 is KGHSH, CDR2 LQKENI, per germline. V dropped 3 bases and J dropped 1 base, with 6 bases sitting between them. Study-wide points: Reports say that about two months after transplant, the alpha-beta T cells came out of several hundred graft clones that had expanded. T-cell counts and diversity at one year post-transplant came mainly from newly produced T cells. Recipient T cells and thymic progenitors that survived gave rise to the high TCRbeta diversity observed at day 60 in some patients.

The library targeted TCRbeta and was prepared with unique molecular identifiers. From the PCR reads, TCRdb called clonotypes with MiXCR, one entry per CDR3 protein. The sample shows roughly 300,000 distinct CDR3 sequences, 9.5% to 13% of them seen only once. The sample consisted of peripheral blood, taken 180 days after TCRalphabeta/CD19-depleted stem cell transplant. This chain links TRBV18 with TRBJ2-5; D call uncertain. The sequence was collected from a male patient between 2 and 9 years old who had a stem cell transplant for chronic granulomatous disease, so the T cells may come from the graft donor. This CDR3 is CASSPGVQETQYF. The CDR3 region has the DNA TGTGCCAGCTCACCGGGTGTCCAAGAGACCCAGTACTTC.